This section outlines one T cell receptor (beta chain) sequence together with its context. Its antigen is unknown. The record originates from a study of cytomegalovirus exposure and HLA in healthy donors. Study conclusions and caveats: When presence/absence was analysed, sequencing depth was taken to be roughly uniform across donors.

The V gene end was trimmed by 5 bases and the J gene end by 4 bases; junction bases not matched to a gene: 7. This CDR3 has 14 residues. Germline loops: CDR1 MDHEN, CDR2 SYDVKM. This PCR relied on a set of 60 Vbeta primers and 13 Jbeta primers. Assay used: immunoSEQ multiplex PCR; TCRdb lists only in-frame clones, some missing. Of approximately 150,000 clones in the sample, 70% to 80% were seen once. The material sequenced was PBMCs. The chain links TRBV28 to TRBJ1-1; the match to TRBD1 covers 7 bases. This clonotype originated in a woman aged 35 to 49 in good health and CMV-seronegative. The CDR3 bases are TGTGCCAGCAGTCGCACAGGGGTAGGCACTGAAGCTTTCTTT. Translation: CASSRTGVGTEAFF.